Listed below are T cell receptor beta chains from one sample, sequenced in a study of blood T cell repertoires in COVID-19. Repertoires were generated with immunoSEQ multiplex PCR, while TCRdb's copy carries only in-frame clones and drops some. The repertoire includes some 400,000 clones, roughly 92% of them detected once, and 0.8% to 0.9% sits in the top ten. Specimen: PBMCs or T cells enriched from blood (not recorded which). These receptors all stem from a woman in her thirties or forties who had been exposed to COVID-19. CDR3s include the opening cysteine and the closing phenylalanine or tryptophan. D genes are given only for firm matches. Clone size, where shown, is once, few, many, or a class for clones that have expanded.

J,V,D,size,CDR3,DNA
TRBJ1-1,TRBV6-5,-,-,CASSYVAGRATEAFF,TGTGCCAGCAGTTACGTGGCAGGGAGGGCCACTGAAGCTTTCTTT
TRBJ1-1,TRBV5-1,TRBD1,-,CASTQGTGETEAFF,TGCGCCAGCACCCAGGGGACAGGGGAAACTGAAGCTTTCTTT
TRBJ2-2,TRBV10-3,TRBD2,-,CAIRGLAGTGELFF,TGTGCCATCAGAGGACTAGCGGGAACCGGGGAGCTGTTTTTT
TRBJ2-1,TRBV24-1,TRBD2,-,CATSDTGTSAINEQFF,TGTGCCACCAGTGATACCGGGACTAGCGCAATCAATGAGCAGTTCTTC
TRBJ1-2,TRBV3-1/TRBV3-2,-,-,CASSQQGRNDGYTF,TGTGCCAGCAGCCAACAGGGTAGGAATGATGGCTACACCTTC
TRBJ1-1,TRBV7-9,-,-,CASSPLGSNTEAFF,TGTGCCAGCAGCCCACTTGGTAGTAACACTGAAGCTTTCTTT
TRBJ1-2,TRBV10-3,-,-,CAISDDGKYGYTF,TGTGCCATCAGTGACGACGGGAAGTATGGCTACACCTTC
TRBJ1-5,TRBV6-5,TRBD1,once,CASSQRQGRQPQHF,TGTGCCAGCAGTCAAAGACAGGGCAGACAGCCCCAGCATTTT
TRBJ2-1,TRBV24-1,TRBD1,-,CATSDATGAINNEQFF,TGTGCCACCAGTGACGCCACAGGGGCAATTAACAATGAGCAGTTCTTC
TRBJ1-2,TRBV5-5,-,-,CASSPETANYGYTF,TGTGCCAGCAGCCCAGAGACAGCTAACTATGGCTACACCTTC
TRBJ2-7,TRBV5-1,-,-,CASSWGRGGEQYF,TGCGCCAGCAGCTGGGGACGAGGAGGGGAGCAGTACTTC